These 17 T cell receptor beta chains were sequenced from one sample in a study of blood T cells in healthy people across ages. A J-beta primer mix and a sample-barcoded 5' primer were used in a second PCR of about 7 to 12 cycles. TCRdb re-called the 5' RACE reads with MiXCR, one entry per CDR3 protein. The profile covers about 380,000 distinct CDR3 sequences, with more than 45% appearing a single time and 45% to 60% taken by the ten largest. The sequenced sample consisted of blood. These receptors were taken from a man aged 60 to 69 in good health.

The CDR3 spells CSARGTGGGETQYF. The DNA of the CDR3 is TGCAGTGCTAGAGGGACAGGGGGGGGAGAGACCCAGTACTTC. The chain couples TRBV20-1 to TRBJ2-5; 10 nucleotides align to TRBD1. V dropped 1 base and J dropped 4; count of bases not matched to a gene: 3. CDR1 is DFQATT and CDR2 is SNEGSKA in the germline V gene (reference sequence). CDR3 length: 14 residues.

The V gene is TRBV20-1, the J gene TRBJ2-5; TRBD2 matches 9 bases. This CDR3 has 14 residues. Germline V gives CDR1 DFQATT, CDR2 SNEGSKA (reference sequence). V trimming: 5 bases; J trimming: 11 bases; junction bases outside the gene matches: 15. DNA for the CDR3: TGCAGTGCTCCTACTAGCGGGCCCTACAATGAGCAGTACTTC. It yields the protein CSAPTSGPYNEQYF.

This clonotype has a handful of counts. This chain uses TRBV12-3 or TRBV12-4 with TRBJ2-4; unclear D gene. The CDR3 loop spans 16 amino acids. The V and J ends lost 5 bases and 0 bases respectively, with 14 bases between them. Written as DNA, the CDR3 is TGTGCCAGCAGTGCCCCGTTGGAACTAGCCAAAAACATTCAGTACTTC. This gives the protein CASSAPLELAKNIQYF.

The chain combines TRBV10-3 with TRBJ1-2, with 12 bases fitting TRBD1. CDR1 and CDR2 from the germline V gene are ENHRY and SYGVKD. Unmatched junction bases numbered 6, after V lost 9 bases and J lost 4 bases. The CDR3 is 14 residues long. CDR3 loop: CAIGTGGAGYGYTF. As DNA, the CDR3 is TGTGCCATAGGGACAGGGGGCGCGGGCTATGGCTACACCTTC.

The count of this clonotype is one. The V and J genes are TRBV11-1 and TRBJ1-2; possible D gene TRBD1, 5 bases. The germline V gene encodes CDR1 SGHAT and CDR2 FQDESV (reference sequence). V lost 1 base, J lost 5 bases, and 8 bases lay in between. CDR3 length: 13 residues. CDR3 protein: CASSLERQYGYTF. CDR3 bases: TGTGCCAGCAGCTTAGAGCGACAGTATGGCTACACCTTC.

The chain couples TRBV28 to TRBJ1-1; D not certain. V lost 6 bases to trimming and J lost 4 bases, with 12 bases between them. This CDR3 comprises 13 residues. CDR1 is MDHEN and CDR2 is SYDVKM in the germline V gene. DNA of the CDR3: TGTGCCAGCAGGCCCTTGACCGGCACTGAAGCTTTCTTT. It translates to CASRPLTGTEAFF.

This clonotype has a handful of counts. The chain combines TRBV11-2 with TRBJ2-7; 8 bases are shared with TRBD1. Germline CDR1 is SGHAT and CDR2 is FQNNGV. V gave up 1 base and J gave up 2 bases; unmatched junction bases: 4. This CDR3 region has 15 residues. The CDR3 loop reads CASSLVDRGPYEQYF. CDR3 in DNA: TGTGCCAGCAGCTTAGTCGACAGGGGCCCCTACGAGCAGTACTTC.

V is TRBV11-2 and J is TRBJ2-3, with D maybe TRBD1 (6 bases). CDR3 length: 14 residues. Trimming took off 2 bases at V and 4 bases at J, with 10 bases between the two ends. Germline CDR1 and CDR2: SGHAT and FQNNGV. CDR3 sequence (DNA): TGTGCCAGCAGCTTATCGACAGGAGCAGATACGCAGTATTTT. Translation gives CASSLSTGADTQYF.

The V and J genes are TRBV12-3 or TRBV12-4 and TRBJ2-5, with a weak D call TRBD2 (5 bases). CDR3 length: 14 amino acids. Trimming pared 2 bases from V and 2 bases from J, leaving 9 bases between. The CDR3 bases are TGTGCCAGCAGTTTATGGAGGCCACAAGAGACCCAGTACTTC. Encoded protein: CASSLWRPQETQYF.

This chain links TRBV27 with TRBJ1-1; D not certain. The length of the CDR3 is 15 residues. V gave up 2 bases and J gave up 0 bases, with 10 bases separating them. CDR1 and CDR2 (germline): MNHEY, SMNVEV (reference sequence). The CDR3 here is CASSLVRALNTEAFF. CDR3 nucleotides: TGTGCCAGCAGTTTAGTAAGGGCTCTGAACACTGAAGCTTTCTTT.

About this clonotype: This clone may be a read error of a much larger clone one base away. The V gene is TRBV10-3, the J gene TRBJ2-1; 7 nucleotides line up with TRBD2. The CDR3 is 14 residues long. With V trimmed by 10 bases and J by 5 bases, 11 bases remained unmatched. Germline assignment: CDR1 ENHRY and CDR2 SYGVKD. CDR3: CATALASGDNEQFF. The CDR3, as DNA: TGTGCCACCGCATTGGCTAGCGGAGACAATGAGCAGTTCTTC.

CDR3 sequence (DNA): TGTGCCTTAATGGGGGCCCGTAGCTCCTACGAGCAGTACTTC. This gives the protein CALMGARSSYEQYF. The genes are TRBV30 and TRBJ2-7; D is perhaps TRBD1 (6 bases). The CDR3 sequence is 14 residues long. V lost 7 bases and J 0 bases, leaving 16 bases between the germline ends. Germline CDR1 reads GTSNPN; CDR2 reads SVGIG (reference sequence).

The CDR3 nucleotides are TGTGCCGCTGGGGACACTGAAGCTTTCTTT. It encodes CAAGDTEAFF. The V call is TRBV10-3, the J call TRBJ1-1; no clear D gene. The CDR3 runs to 10 residues. The germline CDR1 and CDR2 sequences are ENHRY and SYGVKD. Trimming shortened V by 11 bases and J by 3 bases, and 7 bases separated the two germline ends.

The table lists this clonotype with a few counts. This chain uses TRBV27 with TRBJ2-6, with D possibly being TRBD1 (5 bases). V was clipped by 6 bases and J by 2 bases, with 11 bases between them. Germline CDR1 reads MNHEY; CDR2 reads SMNVEV (reference sequence). The length of the CDR3 is 15 residues. The CDR3 sequence is CASRPGQPGANVLTF. The CDR3 DNA is TGTGCCAGCAGACCAGGGCAGCCTGGGGCCAACGTCCTGACTTTC.

Only one count was recorded for this clonotype. The junction differs from germline at one of its ends, possibly a read error. V and J are TRBV4-1 and TRBJ1-2; tentatively, D is TRBD1 (5 bases). CDR3 length: 14 residues. Per germline, CDR1 MGHRA and CDR2 YSYEKL. CDR3 protein: CASSQGSDLWGYIF. The CDR3 DNA reads as TGCGCCAGCAGCCAAGGCTCGGATTTGTGGGGCTACATCTTC.

This clonotype was observed a handful of times. The chain employs TRBV6-2 or TRBV6-3 and TRBJ1-5; D not resolved. Germline V gene sequence: CDR1 MNHEY, CDR2 SVGEGT. V dropped 7 bases and J dropped 2 bases, with 15 bases sitting between them. CDR3 length equals 15 residues. CDR3 nucleotide sequence: TGTGCCAGCACCGACGGACTACCTGGCAATCAGCCCCAGCATTTT. Translation: CASTDGLPGNQPQHF.

CDR3 sequence reads: CSARDGGRASYEQYF. In DNA, the CDR3 is TGCAGTGCTAGAGATGGCGGGAGGGCCTCCTACGAGCAGTACTTC. V is TRBV20-1 and J is TRBJ2-7; 9 positions agree with TRBD2. Per the germline V gene, CDR1 is DFQATT and CDR2 is SNEGSKA (reference sequence). The CDR3 contains 15 residues. V lost 0 bases to trimming and J lost 0 bases; unmatched junction nucleotides: 3.